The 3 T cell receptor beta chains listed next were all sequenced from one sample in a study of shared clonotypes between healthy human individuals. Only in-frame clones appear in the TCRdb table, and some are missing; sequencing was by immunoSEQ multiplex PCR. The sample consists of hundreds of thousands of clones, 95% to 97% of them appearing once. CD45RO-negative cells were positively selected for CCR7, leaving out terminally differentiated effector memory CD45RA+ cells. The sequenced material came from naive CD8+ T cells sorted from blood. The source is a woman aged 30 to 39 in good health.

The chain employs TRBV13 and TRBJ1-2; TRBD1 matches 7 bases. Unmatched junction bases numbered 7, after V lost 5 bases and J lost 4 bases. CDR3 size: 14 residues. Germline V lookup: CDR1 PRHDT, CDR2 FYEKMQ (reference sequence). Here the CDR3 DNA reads TGTGCCAGCAGCACCGGACAGGCGGGCTATGGCTACACCTTC. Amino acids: CASSTGQAGYGYTF. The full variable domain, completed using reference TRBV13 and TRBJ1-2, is AAGVIQSPRHLIKEKRETATLKCYPIPRHDTVYWYQQGPGQDPQFLISFYEKMQSDKGSIPDRFSAQQFSDYHSELNMSSLELGDSALYFCASSTGQAGYGYTFGSGTRLTVV.

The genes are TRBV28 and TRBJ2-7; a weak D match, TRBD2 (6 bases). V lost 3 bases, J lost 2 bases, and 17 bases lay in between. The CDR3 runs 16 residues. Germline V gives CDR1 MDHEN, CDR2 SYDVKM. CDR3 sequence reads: CASSFFGEVLPYEQYF. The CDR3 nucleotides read TGTGCCAGCAGTTTCTTTGGGGAGGTCTTACCCTACGAGCAGTACTTC.

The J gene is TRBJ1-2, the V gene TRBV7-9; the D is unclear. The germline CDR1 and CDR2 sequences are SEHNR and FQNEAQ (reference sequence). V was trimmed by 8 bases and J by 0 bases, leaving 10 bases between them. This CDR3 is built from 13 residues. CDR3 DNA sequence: TGTGCCAGCGGCCAGGTGGCTAACTATGGCTACACCTTC. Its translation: CASGQVANYGYTF. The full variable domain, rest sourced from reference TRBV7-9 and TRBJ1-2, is DTGVSQNPRHKITKRGQNVTFRCDPISEHNRLYWYRQTLGQGPEFLTYFQNEAQLEKSRLLSDRFSAERPKGSFSTLEIQRTEQGDSAMYLCASGQVANYGYTFGSGTRLTVV.